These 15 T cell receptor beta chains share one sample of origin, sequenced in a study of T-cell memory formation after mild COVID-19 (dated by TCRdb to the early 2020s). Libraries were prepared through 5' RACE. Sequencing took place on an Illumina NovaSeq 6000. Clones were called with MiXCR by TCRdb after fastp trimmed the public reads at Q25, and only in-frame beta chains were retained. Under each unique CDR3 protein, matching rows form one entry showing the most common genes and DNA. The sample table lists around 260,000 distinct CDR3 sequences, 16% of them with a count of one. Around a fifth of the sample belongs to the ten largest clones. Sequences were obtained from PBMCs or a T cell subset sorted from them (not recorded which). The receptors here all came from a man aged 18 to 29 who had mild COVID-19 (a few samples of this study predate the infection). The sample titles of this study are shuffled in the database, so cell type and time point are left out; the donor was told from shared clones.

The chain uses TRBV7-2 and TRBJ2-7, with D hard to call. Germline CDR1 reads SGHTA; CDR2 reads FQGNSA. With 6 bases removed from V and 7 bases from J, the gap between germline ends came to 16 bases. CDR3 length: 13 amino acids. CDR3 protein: CASSTLNYGEQYV. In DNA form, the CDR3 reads TGTGCCAGCAGTACTCTTAATTATGGAGAGCAGTACGTC.

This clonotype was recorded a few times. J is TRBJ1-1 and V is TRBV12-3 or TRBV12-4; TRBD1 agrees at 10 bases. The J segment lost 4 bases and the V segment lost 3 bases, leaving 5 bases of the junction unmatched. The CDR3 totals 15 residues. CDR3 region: CASSFVTGGLTEAFF. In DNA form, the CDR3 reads TGTGCCAGCAGTTTCGTGACAGGGGGCCTCACTGAAGCTTTCTTT.

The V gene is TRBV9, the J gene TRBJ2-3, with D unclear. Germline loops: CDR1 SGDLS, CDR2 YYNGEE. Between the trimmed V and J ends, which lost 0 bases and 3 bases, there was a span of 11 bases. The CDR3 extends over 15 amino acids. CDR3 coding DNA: TGTGCCAGCAGCGTAGACAGCCCATGGACAGATACGCAGTATTTT. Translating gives CASSVDSPWTDTQYF.

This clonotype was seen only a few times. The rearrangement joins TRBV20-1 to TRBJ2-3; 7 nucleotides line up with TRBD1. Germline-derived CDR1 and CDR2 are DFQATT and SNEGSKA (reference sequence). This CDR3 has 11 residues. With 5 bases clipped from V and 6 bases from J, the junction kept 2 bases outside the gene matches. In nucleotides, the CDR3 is TGCAGTGCTGAACAGGGGGATACGCAGTATTTT. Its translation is CSAEQGDTQYF.

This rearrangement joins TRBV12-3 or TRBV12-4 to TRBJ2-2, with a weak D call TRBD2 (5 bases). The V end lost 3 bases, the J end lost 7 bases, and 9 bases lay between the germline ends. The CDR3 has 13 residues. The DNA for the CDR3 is TGTGCCAGCAGTTTTGTAGCGTTCGGGGAGCTGTTTTTT. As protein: CASSFVAFGELFF.

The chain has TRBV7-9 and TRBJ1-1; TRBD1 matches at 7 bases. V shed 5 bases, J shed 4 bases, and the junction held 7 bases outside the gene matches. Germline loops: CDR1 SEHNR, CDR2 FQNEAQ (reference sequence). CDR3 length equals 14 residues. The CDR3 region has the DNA TGTGCCAGCAGCCCCGGCTACAGGGGCACTGAAGCTTTCTTT. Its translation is CASSPGYRGTEAFF. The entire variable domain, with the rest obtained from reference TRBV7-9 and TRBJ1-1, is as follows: DTGVSQNPRHKITKRGQNVTFRCDPISEHNRLYWYRQTLGQGPEFLTYFQNEAQLEKSRLLSDRFSAERPKGSFSTLEIQRTEQGDSAMYLCASSPGYRGTEAFFGQGTRLTVV.

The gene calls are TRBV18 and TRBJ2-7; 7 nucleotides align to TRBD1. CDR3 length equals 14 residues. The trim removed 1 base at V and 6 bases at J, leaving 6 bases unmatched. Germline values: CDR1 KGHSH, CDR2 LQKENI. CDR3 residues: CASSPQGAIVEQYV. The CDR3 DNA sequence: TGTGCCAGCTCACCACAGGGGGCGATAGTCGAGCAGTACGTC.

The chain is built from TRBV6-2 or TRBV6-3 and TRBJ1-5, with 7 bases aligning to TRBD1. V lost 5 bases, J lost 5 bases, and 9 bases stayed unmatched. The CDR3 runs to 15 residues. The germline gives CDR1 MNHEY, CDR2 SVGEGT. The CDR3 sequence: CASSPGLRGDQPQHF. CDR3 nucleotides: TGTGCCAGCAGTCCGGGACTCAGGGGGGATCAGCCCCAGCATTTT.

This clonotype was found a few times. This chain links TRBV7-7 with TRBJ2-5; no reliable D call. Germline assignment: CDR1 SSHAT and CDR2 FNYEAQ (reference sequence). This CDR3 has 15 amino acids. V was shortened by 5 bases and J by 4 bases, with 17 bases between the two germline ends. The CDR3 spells CASSRYFEGRETQYF. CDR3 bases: TGTGCCAGCAGCCGATATTTTGAAGGGCGAGAGACCCAGTACTTC.

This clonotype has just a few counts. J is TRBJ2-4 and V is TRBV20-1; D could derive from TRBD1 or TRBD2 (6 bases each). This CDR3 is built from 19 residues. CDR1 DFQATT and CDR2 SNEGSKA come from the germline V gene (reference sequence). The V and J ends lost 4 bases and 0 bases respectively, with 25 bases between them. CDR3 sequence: CSATKGTNGGTLAKNIQYF. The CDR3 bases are TGCAGTGCTACGAAGGGGACAAACGGGGGTACCCTAGCCAAAAACATTCAGTACTTC.

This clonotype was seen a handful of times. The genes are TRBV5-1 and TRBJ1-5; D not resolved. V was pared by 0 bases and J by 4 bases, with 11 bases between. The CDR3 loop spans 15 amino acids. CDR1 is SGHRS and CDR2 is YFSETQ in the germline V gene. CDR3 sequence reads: CASSLAGAPNQPQHF. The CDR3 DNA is TGCGCCAGCAGCTTGGCCGGCGCTCCGAATCAGCCCCAGCATTTT.

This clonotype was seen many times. CDR3 nucleotides: TGTGCCAGCAGTTTTTCAGGGGACTATGGCTACACCTTC. Translated: CASSFSGDYGYTF. The gene calls are TRBV12-3 or TRBV12-4 and TRBJ1-2; a weak D match, TRBD1 (6 bases). The CDR3 loop spans 13 amino acids. The germline V and J ends were trimmed by 3 bases and 3 bases, with 8 bases remaining between them.

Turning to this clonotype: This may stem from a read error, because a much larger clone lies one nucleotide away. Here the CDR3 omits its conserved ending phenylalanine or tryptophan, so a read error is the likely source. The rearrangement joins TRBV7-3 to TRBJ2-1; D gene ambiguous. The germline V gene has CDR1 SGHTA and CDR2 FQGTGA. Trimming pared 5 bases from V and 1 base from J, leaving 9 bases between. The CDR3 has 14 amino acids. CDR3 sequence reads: CASSETGSYNEQFL. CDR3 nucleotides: TGTGCCAGCAGCGAAACCGGGTCCTACAATGAGCAGTTCTTG.

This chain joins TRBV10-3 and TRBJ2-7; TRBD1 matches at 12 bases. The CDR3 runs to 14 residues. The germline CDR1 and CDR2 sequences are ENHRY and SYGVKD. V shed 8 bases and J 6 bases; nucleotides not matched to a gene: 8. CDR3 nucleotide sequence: TGTGCCATCGGCCAAGGGACAGGGGGCAGCGAGCAGTACTTC. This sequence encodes CAIGQGTGGSEQYF.

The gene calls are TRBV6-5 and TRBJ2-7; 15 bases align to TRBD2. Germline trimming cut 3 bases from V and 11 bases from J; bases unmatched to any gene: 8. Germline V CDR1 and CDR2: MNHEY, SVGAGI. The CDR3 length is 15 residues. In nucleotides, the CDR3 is TGTGCCAGCAGTTATCCCGGGACTAGCGGGGGGCGAGAGTACTTC. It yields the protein CASSYPGTSGGREYF.